This entry is about one TCR beta chain. This entry comes from a study of ipilimumab plus nivolumab after autologous stem cell transplantation. At the level of the study: Both relapsed and primary refractory DLBCL were included.

J was trimmed by 5 bases and V by 6 bases; bases with no gene match: 8. CDR3 length: 15 residues. Germline V gene data show CDR1 as MNHNS and CDR2 as SASEGT. Starting 14 to 28 days after autologous transplant, ipilimumab 1 mg/kg was given. Only in-frame clones appear in the TCRdb table, and some are missing; sequencing was by immunoSEQ multiplex PCR. The sample lists over 75,000 clones, approximately 86% seen once, with roughly 2% in the top ten. The chain is built from TRBV6-1 and TRBJ2-7; 12 bases are shared with TRBD1. This specimen was PBMCs, taken in a trial of ipilimumab plus nivolumab as post-transplant consolidation. This receptor was obtained from a male donor with diffuse large B-cell lymphoma. The CDR3 bases are TGTGCCAGCAGAGGGACAGGGGGCATGTCCCACGAGCAGTACTTC. Its translation: CASRGTGGMSHEQYF.